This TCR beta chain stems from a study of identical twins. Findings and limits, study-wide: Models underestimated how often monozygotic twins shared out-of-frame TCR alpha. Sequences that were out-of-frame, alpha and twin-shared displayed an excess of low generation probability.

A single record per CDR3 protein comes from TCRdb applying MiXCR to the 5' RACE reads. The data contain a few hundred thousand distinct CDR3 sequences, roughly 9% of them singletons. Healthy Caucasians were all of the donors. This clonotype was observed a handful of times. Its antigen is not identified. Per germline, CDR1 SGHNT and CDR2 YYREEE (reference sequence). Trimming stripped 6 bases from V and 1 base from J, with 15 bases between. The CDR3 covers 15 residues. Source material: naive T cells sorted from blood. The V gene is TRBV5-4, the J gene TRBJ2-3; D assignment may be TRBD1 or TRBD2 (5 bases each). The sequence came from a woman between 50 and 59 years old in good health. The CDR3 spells CASTQGASGTDTQYF. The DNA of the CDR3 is TGTGCCAGCACCCAGGGAGCGTCGGGCACAGATACGCAGTATTTT.